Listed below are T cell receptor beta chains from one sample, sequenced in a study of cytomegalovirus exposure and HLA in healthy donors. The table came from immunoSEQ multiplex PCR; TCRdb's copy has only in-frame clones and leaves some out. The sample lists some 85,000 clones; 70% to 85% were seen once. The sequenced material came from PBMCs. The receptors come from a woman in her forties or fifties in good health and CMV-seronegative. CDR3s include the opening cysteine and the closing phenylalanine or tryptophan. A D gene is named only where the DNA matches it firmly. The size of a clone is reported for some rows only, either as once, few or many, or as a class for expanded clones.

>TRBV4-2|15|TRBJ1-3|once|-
TGTGCCAGCAGCCAAGAAACGGCAGGGGGAAACACCATATATTTT
CASSQETAGGNTIYF
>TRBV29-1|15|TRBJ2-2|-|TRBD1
TGCAGCGCTTATAGGGGGCGCAGCACTGGCGGGGAGCTGTTTTTT
CSAYRGRSTGGELFF
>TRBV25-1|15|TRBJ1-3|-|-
TGTGCCAGCAGTGATTGGGCGTTCAGCGGAAACACCATATATTTT
CASSDWAFSGNTIYF
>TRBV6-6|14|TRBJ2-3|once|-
TGTGCCAGCAGTTGGGGACTGAGCACAGATACGCAGTATTTT
CASSWGLSTDTQYF
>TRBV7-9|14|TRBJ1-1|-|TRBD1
TGTGCCAGCCGCCAAGGGACAGAGAACACTGAAGCTTTCTTT
CASRQGTENTEAFF
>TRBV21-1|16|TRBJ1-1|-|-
TGTGCCAGCAGCAAATTCCCGCGGGACAGGAACACTGAAGCTTTCTTT
CASSKFPRDRNTEAFF
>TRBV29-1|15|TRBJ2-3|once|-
TGCAGCGCTCGATTATTAGGGGGTTCGACAGATACGCAGTATTTT
CSARLLGGSTDTQYF
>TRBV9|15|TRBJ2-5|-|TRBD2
TGTGCCAGCAGCATAGTAGCGGGAGTATCAGAGACCCAGTACTTC
CASSIVAGVSETQYF
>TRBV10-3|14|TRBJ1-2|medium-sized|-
TGTGCCATCAGTGAGGGAGGACAGCCCTATGGCTACACCTTC
CAISEGGQPYGYTF
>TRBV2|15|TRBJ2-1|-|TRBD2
TGTGCCAGCAGGGGGGGTGGCGGGAGTTACAATGAGCAGTTCTTC
CASRGGGGSYNEQFF
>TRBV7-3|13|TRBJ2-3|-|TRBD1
TGTGCCAGCAGCGATAGACAGGGCTATACGCAGTATTTT
CASSDRQGYTQYF
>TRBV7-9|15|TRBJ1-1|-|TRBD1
TGTGCCAGCAGCCCACGGACAGGGGGTCACACTGAAGCTTTCTTT
CASSPRTGGHTEAFF
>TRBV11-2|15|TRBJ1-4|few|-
TGTGCCAGCAGCTTATACCCGGGGGCTAATGAAAAACTGTTTTTT
CASSLYPGANEKLFF
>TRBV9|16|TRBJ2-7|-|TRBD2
TGTGCCAGCAGCGCCGGACTAGCGGTCTCGACCTACGAGCAGTACTTC
CASSAGLAVSTYEQYF
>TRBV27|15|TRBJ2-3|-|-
TGTGCCAGCACCAGTAGCGGAAAGAGCACAGATACGCAGTATTTT
CASTSSGKSTDTQYF
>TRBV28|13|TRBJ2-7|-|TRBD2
TGTGCCAGCAGTTTCCGGGGGGCCTACGAGCAGTACTTC
CASSFRGAYEQYF
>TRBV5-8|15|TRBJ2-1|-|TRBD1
TGTGCCAGCAGCTTGGGACAGGGGGACTACAATGAGCAGTTCTTC
CASSLGQGDYNEQFF
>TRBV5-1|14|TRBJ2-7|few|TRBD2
TGCGCCAGCAGCCCGACTAGCGTCTCCTACGAGCAGTACTTC
CASSPTSVSYEQYF
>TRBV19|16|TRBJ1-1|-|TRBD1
TGTGCCAGTAGTATCGACAGGGCAATTATGAACACTGAAGCTTTCTTT
CASSIDRAIMNTEAFF
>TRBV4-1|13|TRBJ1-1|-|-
TGCGCCAGCAGCCCTAGAGGCAACACTGAAGCTTTCTTT
CASSPRGNTEAFF
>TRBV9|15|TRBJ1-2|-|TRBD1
TGTGCCAGCAGCGTCGGGACAGGGGATTTATCTGGCTACACCTTC
CASSVGTGDLSGYTF